This T cell receptor beta chain was observed in a study of regulatory T cells in long-lasting Graves disease. General study points: Possibly, too few samples lowered accuracy. Persistent disease preferred TRBV28, TRBJ1-2 and TRBJ2-5; new disease, TRBV20-1 and TRBJ2-1. Blood alone, not thyroid tissue, was studied.

This clonotype was seen ten or more times. The antigen remains undetermined. CDR3 regions were amplified by Arm-PCR using iRepertoire HTBI primers to build TCR beta libraries. TCRdb fed the multiplex PCR reads into MiXCR, producing one record per CDR3 protein. There are some 440,000 distinct CDR3 sequences in the sample; roughly 20% occur only once, and roughly 8% lies in the top ten. V was pared by 4 bases and J by 5 bases, with 14 bases between. Germline V gene sequence: CDR1 MNHEY, CDR2 SMNVEV (reference sequence). This CDR3 has 14 amino acids. Time point: persistent/refractory GD, antithyroid drugs over 5 years with positive TRAb. From PBMCs, RNA was extracted and then used to make the TCR library.

This clonotype was obtained from a female donor with Graves disease. The genes are TRBV27 and TRBJ2-5, with a tentative D call TRBD1 (5 bases). This specimen was peripheral blood mononuclear cells (PBMCs), taken when the disease was refractory, from a patient treated with antithyroid drugs. DNA for the CDR3: TGTGCCAGCAGTTCCCACGACAGAGCCGAGACCCAGTACTTC. Translated: CASSSHDRAETQYF.